Presented here are 26 T cell receptor beta chains from one specimen sequenced in a study of T cell responses to AZD1222 COVID-19 vaccine. TCRdb's copy holds only in-frame clones and misses some; the assay was immunoSEQ multiplex PCR. This table holds 110,000 to 150,000 clones, approximately 92% found once. Here the sequenced sample was peripheral blood, taken on day 0 of AZD1222 vaccination. The receptors stem from an adult in good health.

The V gene is TRBV7-2, the J gene TRBJ2-1, with 14 bases identical to TRBD2. J gave up 10 bases and V 5 bases, and 10 bases lay outside the gene matches. Germline CDR1 is SGHTA and CDR2 is FQGNSA. There are 16 residues in the CDR3. In DNA, the CDR3 is TGTGCCAGCAGCCCAAGACTAGCGGGGGGGCTTGGCGAGCAGTTCTTC. Residues: CASSPRLAGGLGEQFF.

This rearrangement joins TRBV6-5 to TRBJ1-2, with 10 bases that match TRBD1. Germline lookup yields CDR1 MNHEY and CDR2 SVGAGI. J was trimmed by 1 base and V by 7 bases; bases with no gene match: 3. The CDR3 spans 14 residues. CDR3 in DNA: TGTGCCAGCATCCGGGACAGGGGTAACTATGGCTACACCTTC. It translates to CASIRDRGNYGYTF.

The chain has TRBV7-9 and TRBJ1-1; 7 nucleotides match TRBD1. V trimming: 5 bases; J trimming: 8 bases; junction bases outside the gene matches: 5. CDR1 SEHNR and CDR2 FQNEAQ come from the germline V gene (reference sequence). This CDR3 has 12 residues. The CDR3 protein is CASSRQGSEAFF. The CDR3 DNA reads as TGTGCCAGCAGCCGACAGGGATCAGAAGCTTTCTTT.

The chain recombines TRBV12-3 or TRBV12-4 with TRBJ1-6; D gene ambiguous. The CDR3 consists of 13 residues. The ends were cut back, 5 bases at V and 11 bases at J, with 13 bases in the middle. The CDR3 bases are TGTGCCAGCAGTCGGGCTCAAGGCACACCCCTCCACTTT. Its translation is CASSRAQGTPLHF.

The chain has TRBV6-5 and TRBJ1-5, with a tentative D call TRBD1 (5 bases). V lost 6 bases, J lost 7 bases, and 16 bases lay in between. The germline V gene has CDR1 MNHEY and CDR2 SVGAGI. This CDR3 has 14 amino acids. The CDR3 bases are TGTGCCAGCAGACCTGACGGGGGAGGACAGCCCCAGCATTTT. It encodes CASRPDGGGQPQHF.

Worth noting for this clone: The same CDR3 arises from other DNA sequences in this sample as well. This sequence joins TRBV27 and TRBJ2-3; a weak D match, TRBD1 (7 bases). The CDR3 is made up of 15 amino acids. Trimming took 3 bases from V and 1 from J, leaving 11 bases between them. Germline V gene data show CDR1 as MNHEY and CDR2 as SMNVEV (reference sequence). The CDR3 nucleotides are TGTGCCAGCAGTTTTAGGAGGGGGCGCACAGATACGCAGTATTTT. Protein sequence: CASSFRRGRTDTQYF.

The chain combines TRBV3-1 (or the pseudogene TRBV3-2) with TRBJ1-1; D is perhaps TRBD1 (5 bases). Germline CDR1 and CDR2: LGHDT and YNNKEL (reference sequence). V was clipped by 1 base and J by 6 bases, with 12 bases between them. CDR3 size: 14 residues. CDR3 sequence (DNA): TGTGCCAGCAGCCAAGGGCAGGGTAACGCTGAAGCTTTCTTT. It specifies CASSQGQGNAEAFF.

V and J are TRBV11-2 and TRBJ1-5; no definite D call. Deletions cut 1 base from V and 0 bases from J, with 7 bases between. This CDR3 spans 15 amino acids. The germline CDR1 and CDR2 sequences are SGHAT and FQNNGV. Here the CDR3 reads CASSLVPSSNQPQHF. The CDR3, as DNA: TGTGCCAGCAGCTTAGTACCATCTAGCAATCAGCCCCAGCATTTT.

This chain joins TRBV5-1 and TRBJ1-1; TRBD1 aligns across 8 bases. J gave up 7 bases and V 4 bases, and 18 bases lay outside the gene matches. The CDR3 sequence is 17 residues long. Germline-derived CDR1 and CDR2 are SGHRS and YFSETQ. This CDR3 is CASSLYIIKTGAGEAFF. DNA for the CDR3: TGCGCCAGCAGCCTATATATAATTAAGACAGGGGCGGGTGAAGCTTTCTTT.

The chain recombines TRBV5-8 with TRBJ1-2; the match to TRBD1 covers 7 bases. V dropped 2 bases and J dropped 7; count of bases not matched to a gene: 11. CDR3 length equals 15 residues. Germline assignment: CDR1 SGHTS and CDR2 YDEGEE. The chain's CDR3 is CASSFWTGGVIGYTF. As DNA, the CDR3 is TGTGCCAGCAGCTTCTGGACAGGAGGTGTAATTGGCTACACCTTC.

This clone was counted only a few times. The V and J genes are TRBV30 and TRBJ2-7, with 8 bases aligning to TRBD2. The CDR3 consists of 17 residues. CDR1 and CDR2 from the germline V gene are GTSNPN and SVGIG (reference sequence). With 2 bases clipped from V and 0 bases from J, the junction kept 12 bases outside the gene matches. The CDR3 DNA reads TGTGCCTGGAGTAAAAATCGACTAGCGCTAAACTCCTACGAGCAGTACTTC. Amino acids: CAWSKNRLALNSYEQYF.

The chain combines TRBV9 with TRBJ2-7; TRBD2 is a possible D gene (5 bases). Germline values: CDR1 SGDLS, CDR2 YYNGEE. CDR3 length: 14 residues. Deletions cut 0 bases from V and 2 bases from J, with 9 bases between. CDR3 residues: CASSVGQTTYEQYF. The CDR3, as DNA: TGTGCCAGCAGCGTAGGCCAGACTACCTACGAGCAGTACTTC. Based on the CDR3 plus reference TRBV9 and TRBJ2-7, the full variable domain is DSGVTQTPKHLITATGQRVTLRCSPRSGDLSVYWYQQSLDQGLQFLIQYYNGEERAKGNILERFSAQQFPDLHSELNLSSLELGDSALYFCASSVGQTTYEQYFGPGTRLTVT.

The rearrangement joins TRBV28 to TRBJ2-1, with 12 bases matching TRBD2. The germline gives CDR1 MDHEN, CDR2 SYDVKM. V dropped 3 bases and J dropped 4; count of bases not matched to a gene: 1. The CDR3 consists of 15 residues. The CDR3 sequence is CASSLTSGGYNEQFF. The CDR3 DNA is TGTGCCAGCAGTTTGACTAGCGGGGGATACAATGAGCAGTTCTTC.

This clone was detected only a few times. The chain recombines TRBV7-9 with TRBJ2-7; 7 bases agree with TRBD2. This CDR3 has 15 residues. Germline V lookup: CDR1 SEHNR, CDR2 FQNEAQ (reference sequence). V lost 2 bases to trimming and J lost 7 bases; unmatched junction nucleotides: 11. The CDR3 bases are TGTGCCAGCAGCTTATCCGGACTAGGGCCCGTAGAGCAGTACTTC. It codes for CASSLSGLGPVEQYF. Looking up the rest from reference TRBV7-9 and TRBJ2-7 gives the full variable domain: DTGVSQNPRHKITKRGQNVTFRCDPISEHNRLYWYRQTLGQGPEFLTYFQNEAQLEKSRLLSDRFSAERPKGSFSTLEIQRTEQGDSAMYLCASSLSGLGPVEQYFGPGTRLTVT.

This chain connects TRBV6-4 to TRBJ1-2, with D hard to call. There are 14 residues in the CDR3. Germline V lookup: CDR1 MRHNA, CDR2 SNTAGT. V was shortened by 7 bases and J by 2 bases, with 14 bases between the two germline ends. The CDR3 nucleotides are TGTGCCAGCAATAGGGCGGCGACCAACTATGGCTACACCTTC. Translation: CASNRAATNYGYTF.

The V gene is TRBV6-5, the J gene TRBJ2-7; no reliable D call. Germline V lookup: CDR1 MNHEY, CDR2 SVGAGI. The CDR3 consists of 14 residues. Between the trimmed V and J ends, which lost 6 bases and 2 bases, there was a span of 14 bases. CDR3: CASRTTAYAYEQYF. The CDR3 DNA follows: TGTGCCAGCAGGACGACGGCGTATGCCTACGAGCAGTACTTC.

The rearrangement uses TRBV20-1 and TRBJ2-7, with TRBD1 matching over 7 bases. CDR1 and CDR2 (germline): DFQATT, SNEGSKA (reference sequence). With 3 bases clipped from V and 0 bases from J, the junction kept 2 bases outside the gene matches. CDR3 size: 13 residues. The CDR3 DNA follows: TGCAGTGCTAGTGGGACAGTCTCCTACGAGCAGTACTTC. It yields the protein CSASGTVSYEQYF.

CDR3 bases: TGTGCCAGCAGTGGGTCGGTGGCCTCCTACCAAGAGACCCAGTACTTC. It specifies CASSGSVASYQETQYF. This chain uses TRBV6-1 with TRBJ2-5; no definite D call. CDR3 size: 16 residues. The V and J ends lost 4 bases and 0 bases respectively, with 15 bases between them. Germline V gene lookup returns CDR1 MNHNS and CDR2 SASEGT.

This chain connects TRBV7-2 to TRBJ2-7, with D perhaps matching TRBD1 or TRBD2 (6 bases each). Germline CDR1 SGHTA, CDR2 FQGNSA. The V and J ends lost 4 bases and 2 bases respectively, with 15 bases between them. The CDR3 sequence is 15 residues long. The CDR3: CASSSRGGTTYEQYF. The CDR3 DNA is TGTGCCAGCAGCTCGAGGGGCGGGACAACCTACGAGCAGTACTTC.

The chain employs TRBV5-8 and TRBJ1-2; TRBD1 agrees at 8 bases. The ends lost 1 base at V and 8 bases at J; junction bases unmatched: 13. CDR1 and CDR2 (germline): SGHTS, YDEGEE. CDR3 length: 16 residues. As DNA, the CDR3 is TGTGCCAGCAGCTTGCTAAAAAGGACAGGGTGGAAGGGCTACACCTTC. Translating it yields CASSLLKRTGWKGYTF.

The chain joins TRBV6-5 to TRBJ1-1; the D gene is possibly TRBD1 (5 bases). Germline V gene sequence: CDR1 MNHEY, CDR2 SVGAGI. CDR3 length: 15 residues. The germline V and J ends were trimmed by 6 bases and 4 bases, with 18 bases remaining between them. The CDR3 region is CASSDSLGVATEAFF. Here the CDR3 DNA reads TGTGCCAGCAGCGACTCGTTGGGGGTGGCCACTGAAGCTTTCTTT.

This chain connects TRBV19 to TRBJ2-5, with D possibly matching TRBD2 (5 bases). Trimming removed 1 base at V and 0 bases at J, with 9 bases between. CDR1 is LNHDA, CDR2 SQIVND, per germline (reference sequence). This CDR3 has 15 residues. CDR3: CASSIGPGYQETQYF. CDR3 bases: TGTGCCAGTAGTATAGGTCCGGGGTACCAAGAGACCCAGTACTTC.

The chain links TRBV7-2 to TRBJ2-2; unclear D gene. Trimming stripped 6 bases from V and 1 base from J, with 6 bases between. The CDR3 totals 13 residues. Germline V gene data show CDR1 as SGHTA and CDR2 as FQGNSA. CDR3 in amino acids: CASRIQNTGELFF. Here the CDR3 DNA reads TGTGCCAGCAGGATACAGAACACCGGGGAGCTGTTTTTT.

This clone came up once. This chain uses TRBV4-1 with TRBJ1-5, with D possibly TRBD1 on 5 matching bases. The CDR3 loop spans 14 amino acids. The germline V gene has CDR1 MGHRA and CDR2 YSYEKL. V lost 4 bases and J 9 bases, leaving 16 bases between the germline ends. CDR3 amino acids: CASSPRREVGPQHF. The CDR3 region has the DNA TGCGCCAGCAGCCCCCGCAGGGAGGTAGGGCCCCAGCATTTT.

The CDR3 reads CASSTYTEAFF. For the CDR3, the DNA is TGTGCCAGCAGCACTTACACTGAAGCTTTCTTT. The chain has TRBV2 and TRBJ1-1; D remains unclear. The germline V gene encodes CDR1 SNHLY and CDR2 FYNNEI. The CDR3 totals 11 residues. The germline V and J ends were trimmed by 6 bases and 3 bases, with 5 bases remaining between them.

The V call is TRBV7-3, the J call TRBJ2-1; no clear D. The CDR3 loop spans 15 amino acids. V was trimmed by 2 bases and J by 0 bases, leaving 8 bases between them. Germline V gene sequence: CDR1 SGHTA, CDR2 FQGTGA. CDR3 coding DNA: TGTGCCAGCAGCTTACGGCTGGGCTCCTACAATGAGCAGTTCTTC. Translation: CASSLRLGSYNEQFF.